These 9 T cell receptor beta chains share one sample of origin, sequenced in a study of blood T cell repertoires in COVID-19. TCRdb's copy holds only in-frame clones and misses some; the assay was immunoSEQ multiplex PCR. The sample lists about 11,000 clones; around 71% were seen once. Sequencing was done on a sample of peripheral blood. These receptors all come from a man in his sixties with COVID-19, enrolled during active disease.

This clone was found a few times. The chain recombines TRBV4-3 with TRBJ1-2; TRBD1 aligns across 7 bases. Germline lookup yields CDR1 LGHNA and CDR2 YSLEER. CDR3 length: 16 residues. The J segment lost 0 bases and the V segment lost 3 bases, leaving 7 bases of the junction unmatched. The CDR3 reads CASSQTGLRPNYGYTF. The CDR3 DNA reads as TGCGCCAGCAGCCAGACAGGGTTACGGCCTAACTATGGCTACACCTTC.

CDR3: CASSQSITRGPGQPQHF. In DNA form, the CDR3 reads TGCGCCAGCAGCCAAAGTATCACCAGGGGGCCGGGGCAGCCCCAGCATTTT. The V and J genes are TRBV4-1 and TRBJ1-5; the match to TRBD1 covers 8 bases. The CDR3 is 17 residues long. Trimming cost V 2 bases and J 7 bases; bases outside gene matches: 13. Germline CDR1 reads MGHRA; CDR2 reads YSYEKL.

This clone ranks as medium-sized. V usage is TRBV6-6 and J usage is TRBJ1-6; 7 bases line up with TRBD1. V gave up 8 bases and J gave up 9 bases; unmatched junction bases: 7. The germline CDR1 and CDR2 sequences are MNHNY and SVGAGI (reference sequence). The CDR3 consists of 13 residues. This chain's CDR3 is CASSTGVGSPLHF. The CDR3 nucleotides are TGTGCCAGCTCCACAGGGGTAGGTTCACCCCTCCACTTT.

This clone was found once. Here the CDR3 reads CASSQGRVSYNEQFF. The CDR3 DNA sequence: TGTGCCAGCAGCCAAGGGCGGGTCTCCTACAATGAGCAGTTCTTC. The chain has TRBV27 and TRBJ2-1; TRBD2 might be the D (5 bases). The CDR3 covers 15 residues. Germline V lookup: CDR1 MNHEY, CDR2 SMNVEV (reference sequence). V dropped 6 bases and J dropped 0 bases, with 12 bases sitting between them.

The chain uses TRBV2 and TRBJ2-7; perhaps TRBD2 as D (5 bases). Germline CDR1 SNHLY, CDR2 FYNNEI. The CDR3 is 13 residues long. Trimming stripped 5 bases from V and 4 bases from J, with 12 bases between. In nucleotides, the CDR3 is TGTGCCAGCAGTTGGTCCCGCGGGTACGAGCAGTACGTC. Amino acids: CASSWSRGYEQYV.

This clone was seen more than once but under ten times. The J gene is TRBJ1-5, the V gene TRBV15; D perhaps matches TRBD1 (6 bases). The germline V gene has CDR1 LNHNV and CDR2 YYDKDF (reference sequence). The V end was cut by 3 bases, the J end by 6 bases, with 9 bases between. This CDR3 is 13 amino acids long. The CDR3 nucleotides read TGTGCCACCAGCAGTAACAGGGCTCAGCCCCAGCATTTT. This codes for CATSSNRAQPQHF.

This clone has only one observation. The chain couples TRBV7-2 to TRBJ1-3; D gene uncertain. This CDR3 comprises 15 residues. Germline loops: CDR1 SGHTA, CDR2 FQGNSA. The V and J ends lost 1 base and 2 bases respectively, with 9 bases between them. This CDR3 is CASSLGLRAGNTIYF. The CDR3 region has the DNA TGTGCCAGCAGCTTAGGGCTCCGGGCTGGAAACACCATATATTTT.

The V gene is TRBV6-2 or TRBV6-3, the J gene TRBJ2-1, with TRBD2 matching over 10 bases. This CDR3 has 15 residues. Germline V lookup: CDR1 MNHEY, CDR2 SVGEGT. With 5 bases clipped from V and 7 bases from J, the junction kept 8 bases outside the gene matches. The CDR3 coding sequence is TGTGCCAGCAGTCTCAGGACTAGCGGTTTAAATGAGCAGTTCTTC. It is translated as CASSLRTSGLNEQFF.

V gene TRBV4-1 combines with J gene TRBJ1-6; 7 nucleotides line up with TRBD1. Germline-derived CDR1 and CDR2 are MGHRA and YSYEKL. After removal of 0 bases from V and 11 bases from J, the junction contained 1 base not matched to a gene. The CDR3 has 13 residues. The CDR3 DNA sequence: TGCGCCAGCAGCCAAGACAGGGGGACACCCCTCCACTTT. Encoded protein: CASSQDRGTPLHF.